Following are 19 T cell receptor beta chains from one sample sequenced in a study of blood T cell repertoires in COVID-19 (dated by TCRdb to 2018 to 2020). Library preparation employed the immunoSEQ multiplex PCR assay. TCRdb took over this immuneACCESS table, retaining in-frame rearrangements with V and J assigned. Such tables are incomplete; in checked studies, under half of the missing clones stem from an unresolved V gene, and the remainder is unexplained. This sample comprises some 130,000 clones, 80% to 90% of them detected only once. About 2.5% of the sample comes from the top ten. The source material was peripheral blood. Source of these receptors: a man aged 45-60 years with active COVID-19.

The CDR3 DNA reads as TGTGCCAGCAACTTCCGGGTTGTGGATGAAAAACTGTTTTTT. Encoded protein: CASNFRVVDEKLFF. The V gene is TRBV21-1, the J gene TRBJ1-4. TRBV21-1 is a pseudogene segment. The CDR3 has 14 amino acids.

This clone showed up just a few times. V gene TRBV5-4 combines with J gene TRBJ2-1; 7 positions match TRBD1. The CDR3 has 14 amino acids. From germline, CDR1 is SGHNT and CDR2 YYREEE (reference sequence). Unmatched junction bases numbered 11, after V lost 0 bases and J lost 14 bases. The CDR3 sequence is CASSLDRGRVYEFF. The DNA of the CDR3 is TGTGCCAGCAGCTTGGACAGGGGTCGAGTTTATGAGTTCTTC.

The genes are TRBV29-1 and TRBJ2-1; D is unresolved. V was trimmed by 5 bases and J by 7 bases, leaving 21 bases between them. CDR3 length: 15 residues. CDR1 and CDR2 (germline): SQVTM, ANQGSEA. The CDR3 DNA reads as TGCAGCGTTACCCTCATGAGGCTCGTCGGGAATGAGCAGTTCTTC. This gives the protein CSVTLMRLVGNEQFF.

The gene calls are TRBV19 and TRBJ2-5, with TRBD2 matching 9 bases. The CDR3 runs to 14 residues. Germline loops: CDR1 LNHDA, CDR2 SQIVND (reference sequence). Trimming took 5 bases from V and 5 from J; bases not matched to a gene: 6. CDR3: CASSRLAEGETQYF. In nucleotides, the CDR3 is TGTGCCAGTAGTCGACTAGCGGAAGGGGAGACCCAGTACTTC.

This clone was found a few times. The CDR3 loop reads CATRRAGTETQYF. CDR3 nucleotide sequence: TGTGCCACCCGACGGGCGGGCACAGAGACCCAGTACTTC. V and J are TRBV7-2 and TRBJ2-5, with D perhaps TRBD2 (5 bases). This CDR3 has 13 amino acids. V was shortened by 10 bases and J by 4 bases, with 16 bases between the two germline ends. Germline V lookup: CDR1 SGHTA, CDR2 FQGNSA.

J is TRBJ1-6 and V is TRBV7-9, with D unclear. Germline loops: CDR1 SEHNR, CDR2 FQNEAQ (reference sequence). This CDR3 spans 13 amino acids. Trimming left V 5 bases short and J 11 bases short, with 13 bases between. CDR3 coding DNA: TGTGCCAGCAGCAAAAGCGAGGGTCCACCCCTCCACTTT. This gives the protein CASSKSEGPPLHF.

The V and J genes are TRBV2 and TRBJ1-5, with D hard to call. Germline assignment: CDR1 SNHLY and CDR2 FYNNEI. The V end was cut by 6 bases, the J end by 0 bases, with 6 bases between. The CDR3 runs to 13 residues. The CDR3 nucleotides are TGTGCCAGCAGCCCCAATAGCAATCAGCCCCAGCATTTT. Translated: CASSPNSNQPQHF.

This clone showed up just a few times. V is TRBV5-5 and J is TRBJ1-5; D not resolved. The germline V gene has CDR1 SGHKS and CDR2 YYEKEE (reference sequence). There are 13 residues in the CDR3. V lost 2 bases and J 7 bases, leaving 10 bases between the germline ends. CDR3 bases: TGTGCCAGCAGCTTCCAGTCCGGGCAGCCCCAGCATTTT. Residues: CASSFQSGQPQHF. The complete variable domain, with remaining parts taken from reference TRBV5-5 and TRBJ1-5, reads DAGVTQSPTHLIKTRGQQVTLRCSPISGHKSVSWYQQVLGQGPQFIFQYYEKEERGRGNFPDRFSARQFPNYSSELNVNALLLGDSALYLCASSFQSGQPQHFGDGTRLSIL.

The sample holds one count of this clone. The chain carries TRBV5-1 and TRBJ2-1, with D possibly matching TRBD1 (6 bases). Germline-derived CDR1 and CDR2 are SGHRS and YFSETQ. The V and J ends lost 4 bases and 2 bases respectively, with 13 bases between them. The length of the CDR3 is 15 residues. The CDR3 coding sequence is TGCGCCAGCAGCCCCACCGGGACAACCTACAATGAGCAGTTCTTC. This encodes CASSPTGTTYNEQFF.

V gene TRBV2 combines with J gene TRBJ1-1; possible D gene TRBD1, 6 bases. Germline CDR1 SNHLY, CDR2 FYNNEI. The CDR3 has 12 amino acids. V was trimmed by 8 bases and J by 5 bases, leaving 12 bases between them. CDR3 sequence: CASHIGGTEAFF. CDR3 bases: TGTGCCAGCCATATAGGGGGAACTGAAGCTTTCTTT. The full variable domain, in which reference TRBV2 and TRBJ1-1 provide the parts outside the CDR3, is EPEVTQTPSHQVTQMGQEVILRCVPISNHLYFYWYRQILGQKVEFLVSFYNNEISEKSEIFDDQFSVERPDGSNFTLKIRSTKLEDSAMYFCASHIGGTEAFFGQGTRLTVV.

V is TRBV5-5 and J is TRBJ2-1, with TRBD1 identical over 11 bases. Germline assignment: CDR1 SGHKS and CDR2 YYEKEE (reference sequence). CDR3 length: 17 amino acids. The V gene end was trimmed by 3 bases and the J gene end by 4 bases; junction bases not matched to a gene: 9. CDR3 DNA: TGTGCCAGCAGCTCCGATCGGACAGGGGGCTTATACAATGAGCAGTTCTTC. Its protein is CASSSDRTGGLYNEQFF.

This rearrangement joins TRBV6-1 to TRBJ2-2, with 11 bases that match TRBD1. The CDR3 contains 15 residues. V shed 3 bases and J 6 bases; nucleotides not matched to a gene: 3. The germline CDR1 and CDR2 sequences are MNHNS and SASEGT. The DNA for the CDR3 is TGTGCCAGCAGTGAGAGGGACAGGGGGTCCGGGGAGCTGTTTTTT. Translating gives CASSERDRGSGELFF.

This clone was counted between two and nine times. The chain combines TRBV6-1 with TRBJ1-3; D is uncertain. Germline V gives CDR1 MNHNS, CDR2 SASEGT. The CDR3 is 14 residues long. V lost 3 bases and J 1 base, leaving 7 bases between the germline ends. This CDR3 is CASSEAGSGNTIYF. In nucleotides, the CDR3 is TGTGCCAGCAGTGAGGCGGGGTCTGGAAACACCATATATTTT.

Here the CDR3 DNA reads TGTGCCAGCAGCCAAGACCCCAGGGTGATAGGGTTGGGAGGGGAGACCCAGTACTTC. Amino acids: CASSQDPRVIGLGGETQYF. The chain has TRBV3-1 (or the pseudogene TRBV3-2) and TRBJ2-5, with TRBD2 matching over 7 bases. The CDR3 length is 19 residues. Germline V lookup: CDR1 LGHDT, CDR2 YNNKEL (reference sequence). V was clipped by 0 bases and J by 5 bases; unmatched bases: 18.

The chain carries TRBV18 and TRBJ1-1; D remains ambiguous. Trimming cost V 3 bases and J 5 bases, with 13 bases left between them. CDR1 is KGHSH and CDR2 is LQKENI in the germline V gene. The CDR3 runs 14 residues. The CDR3 DNA reads TGTGCCAGCTCACCGCCGTCCCGGCGGACTGAAGCTTTCTTT. Protein product: CASSPPSRRTEAFF.

The rearrangement links TRBV4-1 to TRBJ2-7; D possibly corresponds to TRBD2 (7 bases). Germline CDR1 reads MGHRA; CDR2 reads YSYEKL. The CDR3 is 16 residues long. The V end lost 2 bases, the J end lost 2 bases, and 16 bases lay between the germline ends. CDR3 in amino acids: CASSQIGRGGPYEQYF. The CDR3 DNA is TGCGCCAGCAGCCAAATCGGAAGGGGGGGGCCCTACGAGCAGTACTTC.

Here the CDR3 reads CASSIGTEAFF. CDR3 DNA: TGTGCCAGCAGCATCGGGACTGAAGCTTTCTTT. The chain carries TRBV13 and TRBJ1-1; D is unclear. Germline V lookup: CDR1 PRHDT, CDR2 FYEKMQ (reference sequence). The CDR3 consists of 11 residues. Trimming stripped 5 bases from V and 5 bases from J, with 6 bases between.

The rearrangement joins TRBV7-2 to TRBJ2-1, with a possible D match to TRBD2 (6 bases). The CDR3 contains 14 residues. V dropped 5 bases and J dropped 7 bases, with 15 bases sitting between them. Per the germline V gene, CDR1 is SGHTA and CDR2 is FQGNSA. Here the CDR3 DNA reads TGTGCCAGCAGCCTTCCGGGGGTGGGGAATGAGCAGTTCTTC. Amino acids: CASSLPGVGNEQFF. The full variable domain, in which reference TRBV7-2 and TRBJ2-1 provide the parts outside the CDR3, is GAGVSQSPSNKVTEKGKDVELRCDPISGHTALYWYRQSLGQGLEFLIYFQGNSAPDKSGLPSDRFSAERTGGSVSTLTIQRTQQEDSAVYLCASSLPGVGNEQFFGPGTRLTVL.

The chain is built from TRBV6-1 and TRBJ2-7; no clear D. The ends were cut back, 1 base at V and 6 bases at J, with 7 bases in the middle. The CDR3 contains 12 residues. From germline, CDR1 is MNHNS and CDR2 SASEGT. In DNA form, the CDR3 reads TGTGCCAGCAGTGAAGTCTCCCTCGAGCAGTACTTC. This sequence encodes CASSEVSLEQYF.